This TCR beta chain was recorded in a study of cytomegalovirus exposure and HLA in healthy donors. V lost 3 bases to trimming and J lost 0 bases, with 17 bases between them. This CDR3 comprises 17 residues. The germline CDR1 and CDR2 sequences are SGHRS and YFSETQ. PCR involved 60 Vbeta and 13 Jbeta primers. Repertoires were generated with immunoSEQ multiplex PCR, while TCRdb's copy carries only in-frame clones and drops some. The sample records approximately 110,000 clones, roughly 79% being singletons. Comment on this clone: Its antigen is still unknown.

General observations from the study: The classifier was said to identify cytomegalovirus status with high specificity and sensitivity. Several of the most significant clusters were apparently associated with common viral pathogens in a later analysis. Indistinguishable V segments such as TRBV6-2 and TRBV6-3 were excluded.

This chain connects TRBV5-1 to TRBJ2-3, with a weak D call TRBD1 (7 bases). The clonotype originates from a middle-aged man in good health and CMV-seronegative. The specimen sequenced was PBMCs. CDR3 sequence (DNA): TGCGCCAGCAGCTCACTGCCAGGGGGAGGCAGCACAGATACGCAGTATTTT. It encodes CASSSLPGGGSTDTQYF. Drawing the rest from reference TRBV5-1 and TRBJ2-3, the complete variable domain is KAGVTQTPRYLIKTRGQQVTLSCSPISGHRSVSWYQQTPGQGLQFLFEYFSETQRNKGNFPGRFSGRQFSNSRSEMNVSTLELGDSALYLCASSSLPGGGSTDTQYFGPGTRLTVL.